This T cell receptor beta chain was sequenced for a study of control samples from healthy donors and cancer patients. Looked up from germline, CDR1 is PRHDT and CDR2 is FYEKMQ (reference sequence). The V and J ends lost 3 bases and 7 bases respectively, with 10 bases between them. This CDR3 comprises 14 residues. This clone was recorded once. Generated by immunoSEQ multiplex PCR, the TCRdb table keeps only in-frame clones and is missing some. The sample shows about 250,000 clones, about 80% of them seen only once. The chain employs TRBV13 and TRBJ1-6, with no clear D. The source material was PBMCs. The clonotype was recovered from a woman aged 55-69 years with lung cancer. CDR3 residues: CASSLAVGNSPLHF. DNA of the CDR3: TGTGCCAGCAGCTTGGCAGTGGGGAATTCACCCCTCCACTTT.